The 5 T cell receptor beta chains given below trace back to one sample, sequenced in a study of T-cell memory formation after mild COVID-19. One entry per CDR3 protein results from TCRdb running MiXCR on the 5' RACE reads. This table has around 300,000 distinct CDR3 sequences, roughly 13% appearing once. Sequences were obtained from PBMCs or a T cell subset sorted from them (not recorded which). These receptors were taken from a young man who had mild COVID-19 (a few samples of this study predate the infection). Cell type and time point are not known.

The J gene is TRBJ1-6, the V gene TRBV6-5; 9 positions agree with TRBD1. This CDR3 contains 13 residues. The germline gives CDR1 MNHEY, CDR2 SVGAGI. Losses at the gene ends were 6 bases for V and 12 bases for J; bases not matched to a gene: 6. The CDR3 DNA sequence: TGTGCCAGCAGGCGGACAGGGGTCGTACCCCTCCACTTT. Translation gives CASRRTGVVPLHF.

J is TRBJ2-4 and V is TRBV6-6; TRBD1 might be the D (6 bases). The CDR3 length is 9 residues. Germline loops: CDR1 MNHNY, CDR2 SVGAGI (reference sequence). V lost 8 bases and J 13 bases, leaving 9 bases between the germline ends. The CDR3 region has the DNA TGTGCCAGCGGCGGACAGCAGTACTTC. It codes for CASGGQQYF.

In this sample, this clonotype turned up a few times. J is TRBJ1-1 and V is TRBV29-1; no definite D call. This CDR3 has 16 amino acids. With 0 bases removed from V and 0 bases from J, the gap between germline ends came to 14 bases. The germline V gene has CDR1 SQVTM and CDR2 ANQGSEA. CDR3 in DNA: TGCAGCGTTGAAGATCGCTCATCTAAAATGAACACTGAAGCTTTCTTT. Its protein product is CSVEDRSSKMNTEAFF.

This chain connects TRBV29-1 to TRBJ2-4; TRBD2 is a possible D gene (5 bases). The germline V and J ends were trimmed by 4 bases and 8 bases, with 15 bases remaining between them. Germline loops: CDR1 SQVTM, CDR2 ANQGSEA. The CDR3 totals 13 residues. In DNA form, the CDR3 reads TGCAGCGTTGCTTGGAGGTCTGCGGACATTCAGTACTTC. Translation: CSVAWRSADIQYF. The entire variable domain, with the rest obtained from reference TRBV29-1 and TRBJ2-4, is as follows: SAVISQKPSRDICQRGTSLTIQCQVDSQVTMMFWYRQQPGQSLTLIATANQGSEATYESGFVIDKFPISRPNLTFSTLTVSNMSPEDSSIYLCSVAWRSADIQYFGAGTRLSVL.

This clonotype was counted between two and nine times. V and J are TRBV29-1 and TRBJ1-1; D unresolved. The CDR3 totals 13 residues. The germline V gene has CDR1 SQVTM and CDR2 ANQGSEA. V lost 0 bases and J lost 11, with 16 bases in between. This CDR3 reads CSVEEAGFRDAFF. In nucleotides, the CDR3 is TGCAGCGTTGAAGAAGCGGGTTTTAGGGATGCTTTCTTT.